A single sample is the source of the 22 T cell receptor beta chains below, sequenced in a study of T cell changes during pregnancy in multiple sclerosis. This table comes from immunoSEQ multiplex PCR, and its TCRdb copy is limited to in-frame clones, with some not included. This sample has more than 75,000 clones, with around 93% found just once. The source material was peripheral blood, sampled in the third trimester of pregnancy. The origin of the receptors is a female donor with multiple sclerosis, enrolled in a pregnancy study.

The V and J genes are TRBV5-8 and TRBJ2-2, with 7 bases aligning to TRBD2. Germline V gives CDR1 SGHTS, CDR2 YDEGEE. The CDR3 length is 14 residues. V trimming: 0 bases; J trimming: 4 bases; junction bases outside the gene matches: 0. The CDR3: CASSLGLATGELFF. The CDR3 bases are TGTGCCAGCAGCTTGGGACTAGCCACCGGGGAGCTGTTTTTT.

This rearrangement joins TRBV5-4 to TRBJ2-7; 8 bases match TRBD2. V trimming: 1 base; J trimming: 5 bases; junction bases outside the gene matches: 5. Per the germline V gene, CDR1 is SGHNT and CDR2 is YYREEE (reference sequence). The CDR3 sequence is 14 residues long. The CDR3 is CASSLTGGPDEQYF. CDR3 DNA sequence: TGTGCCAGCAGCTTGACGGGGGGGCCCGACGAGCAGTACTTC.

The CDR3 loop is CASHIEPINSPLHF. CDR3 sequence (DNA): TGTGCCAGTCATATAGAGCCTATTAATTCACCCCTCCACTTT. The J gene is TRBJ1-6, the V gene TRBV6-1; no clear D. CDR3 length equals 14 residues. The V gene's germline CDR1 is MNHNS and CDR2 SASEGT. The V end lost 9 bases, the J end lost 6 bases, and 15 bases lay between the germline ends.

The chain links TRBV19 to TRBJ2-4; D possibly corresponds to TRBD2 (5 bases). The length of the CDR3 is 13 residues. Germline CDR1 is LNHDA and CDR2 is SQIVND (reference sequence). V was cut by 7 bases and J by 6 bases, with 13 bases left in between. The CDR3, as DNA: TGTGCCAGTACTTCAATCGCGGGAAACATTCAGTACTTC. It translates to CASTSIAGNIQYF. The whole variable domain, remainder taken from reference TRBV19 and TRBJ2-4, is DGGITQSPKYLFRKEGQNVTLSCEQNLNHDAMYWYRQDPGQGLRLIYYSQIVNDFQKGDIAEGYSVSREKKESFPLTVTSAQKNPTAFYLCASTSIAGNIQYFGAGTRLSVL.

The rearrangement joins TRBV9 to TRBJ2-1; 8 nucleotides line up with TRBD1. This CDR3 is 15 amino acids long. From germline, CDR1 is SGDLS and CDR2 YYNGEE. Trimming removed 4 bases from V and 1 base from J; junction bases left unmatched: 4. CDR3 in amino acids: CASSTDRGSYNEQFF. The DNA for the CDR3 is TGTGCCAGCAGCACAGACAGGGGTTCCTACAATGAGCAGTTCTTC. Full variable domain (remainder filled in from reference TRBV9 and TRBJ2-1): DSGVTQTPKHLITATGQRVTLRCSPRSGDLSVYWYQQSLDQGLQFLIQYYNGEERAKGNILERFSAQQFPDLHSELNLSSLELGDSALYFCASSTDRGSYNEQFFGPGTRLTVL.

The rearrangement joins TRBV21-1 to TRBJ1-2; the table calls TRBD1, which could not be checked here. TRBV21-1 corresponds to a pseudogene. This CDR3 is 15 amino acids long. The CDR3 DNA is TGTGCCAGCAGCAAAAGTTACGGGACAGCGACTGGCTACACCTTC. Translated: CASSKSYGTATGYTF.

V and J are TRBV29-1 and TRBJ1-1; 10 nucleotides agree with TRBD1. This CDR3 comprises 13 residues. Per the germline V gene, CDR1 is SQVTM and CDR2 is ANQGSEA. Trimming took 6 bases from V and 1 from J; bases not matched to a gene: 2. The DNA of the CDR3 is TGCAGCGTGGGGGACAGGGGGAACACTGAAGCTTTCTTT. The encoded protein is CSVGDRGNTEAFF.

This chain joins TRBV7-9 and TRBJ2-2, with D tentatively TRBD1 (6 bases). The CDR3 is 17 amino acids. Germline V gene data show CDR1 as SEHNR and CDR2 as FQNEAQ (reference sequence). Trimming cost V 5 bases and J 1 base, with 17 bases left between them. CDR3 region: CASSLSRQERNTGELFF. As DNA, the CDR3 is TGTGCCAGCAGCCTAAGTAGACAGGAGCGGAACACCGGGGAGCTGTTTTTT.

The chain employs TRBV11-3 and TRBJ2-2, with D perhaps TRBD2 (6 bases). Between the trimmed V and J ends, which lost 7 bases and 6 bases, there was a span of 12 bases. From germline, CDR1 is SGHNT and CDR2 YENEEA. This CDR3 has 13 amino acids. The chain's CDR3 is CASTGTQSGELFF. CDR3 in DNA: TGTGCCAGCACGGGGACTCAATCCGGGGAGCTGTTTTTT.

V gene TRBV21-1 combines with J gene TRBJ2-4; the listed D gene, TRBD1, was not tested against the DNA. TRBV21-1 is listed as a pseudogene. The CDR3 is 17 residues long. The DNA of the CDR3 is TGTGCCAGCAGCAAAGGAAGGGGGAAGGATGCCAAAAACATTCAGTACTTC. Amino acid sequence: CASSKGRGKDAKNIQYF.

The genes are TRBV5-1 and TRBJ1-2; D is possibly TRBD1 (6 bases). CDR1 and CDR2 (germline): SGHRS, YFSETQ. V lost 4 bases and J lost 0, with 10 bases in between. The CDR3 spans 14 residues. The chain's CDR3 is CASSGGQPNYGYTF. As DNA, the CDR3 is TGCGCCAGCAGCGGAGGACAGCCTAACTATGGCTACACCTTC.

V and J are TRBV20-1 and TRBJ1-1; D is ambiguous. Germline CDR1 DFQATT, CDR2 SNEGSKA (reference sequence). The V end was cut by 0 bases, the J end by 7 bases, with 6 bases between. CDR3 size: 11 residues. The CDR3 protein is CSAREGSEAFF. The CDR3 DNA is TGCAGTGCTAGAGAGGGGAGTGAAGCTTTCTTT.

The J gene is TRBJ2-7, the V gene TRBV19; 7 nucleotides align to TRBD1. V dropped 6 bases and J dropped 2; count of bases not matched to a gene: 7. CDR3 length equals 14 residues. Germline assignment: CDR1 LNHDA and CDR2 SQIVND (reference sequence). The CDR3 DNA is TGTGCCAGTAGCCCGGGACAGAAAACCTACGAGCAGTACTTC. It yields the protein CASSPGQKTYEQYF.

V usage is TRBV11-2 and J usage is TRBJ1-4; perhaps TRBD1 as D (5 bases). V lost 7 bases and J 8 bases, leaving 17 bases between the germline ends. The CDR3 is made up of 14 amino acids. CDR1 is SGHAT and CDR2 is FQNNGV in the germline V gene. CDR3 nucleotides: TGTGCCAGCACCGGAGCGGGGCGGAAAGAAAAACTGTTTTTT. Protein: CASTGAGRKEKLFF.

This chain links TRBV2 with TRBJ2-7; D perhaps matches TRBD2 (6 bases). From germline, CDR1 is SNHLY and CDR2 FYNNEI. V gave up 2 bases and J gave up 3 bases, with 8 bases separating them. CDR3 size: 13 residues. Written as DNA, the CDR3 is TGTGCCAGCAGTGAACAGGGACTCTACGAGCAGTACTTC. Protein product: CASSEQGLYEQYF. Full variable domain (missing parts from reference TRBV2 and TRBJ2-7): EPEVTQTPSHQVTQMGQEVILRCVPISNHLYFYWYRQILGQKVEFLVSFYNNEISEKSEIFDDQFSVERPDGSNFTLKIRSTKLEDSAMYFCASSEQGLYEQYFGPGTRLTVT.

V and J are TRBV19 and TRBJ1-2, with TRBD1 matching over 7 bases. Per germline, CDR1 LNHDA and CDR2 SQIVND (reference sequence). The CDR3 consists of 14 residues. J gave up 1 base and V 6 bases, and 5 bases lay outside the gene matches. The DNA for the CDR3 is TGTGCCAGTAGACCTAACAGGGGTAACTATGGCTACACCTTC. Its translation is CASRPNRGNYGYTF.

This CDR3 is CASSLLAGGPTQETQYF. The DNA of the CDR3 is TGTGCCAGCAGTCTCTTAGCGGGGGGCCCGACCCAAGAGACCCAGTACTTC. This chain uses TRBV27 with TRBJ2-5; 10 bases agree with TRBD2. The CDR3 spans 17 residues. Per the germline V gene, CDR1 is MNHEY and CDR2 is SMNVEV (reference sequence). Trimming took 5 bases from V and 1 from J; bases not matched to a gene: 10.

This CDR3 is CASSVVGSGGFYEQFF. The CDR3 coding sequence is TGTGCCAGCAGCGTAGTGGGTAGCGGGGGGTTCTATGAGCAGTTCTTC. V is TRBV9 and J is TRBJ2-1; 10 bases agree with TRBD2. This CDR3 has 16 residues. Germline CDR1 reads SGDLS; CDR2 reads YYNGEE. The ends lost 0 bases at V and 8 bases at J; junction bases unmatched: 8.

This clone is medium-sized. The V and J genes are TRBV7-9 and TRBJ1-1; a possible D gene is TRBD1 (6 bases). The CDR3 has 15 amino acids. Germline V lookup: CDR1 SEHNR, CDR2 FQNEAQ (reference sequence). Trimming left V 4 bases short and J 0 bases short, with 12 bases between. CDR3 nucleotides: TGTGCCAGCAGCTCAGGACCAGGGGTGAACACTGAAGCTTTCTTT. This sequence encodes CASSSGPGVNTEAFF.

CDR3 coding DNA: TGTGCCAGCACCCTAGGGGACGGGACTCTTCCCAATGAGCAGTTCTTC. It encodes CASTLGDGTLPNEQFF. This sequence joins TRBV27 and TRBJ2-1; tentative D call: TRBD2 (6 bases). This CDR3 has 16 amino acids. The germline V and J ends were trimmed by 7 bases and 6 bases, with 22 bases remaining between them. Germline V lookup: CDR1 MNHEY, CDR2 SMNVEV (reference sequence).

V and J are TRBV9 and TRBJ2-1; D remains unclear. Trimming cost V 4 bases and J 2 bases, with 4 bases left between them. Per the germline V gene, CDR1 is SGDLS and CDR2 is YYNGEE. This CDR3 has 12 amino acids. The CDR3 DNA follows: TGTGCCAGCAGCACTCCCTACAATGAGCAGTTCTTC. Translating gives CASSTPYNEQFF.

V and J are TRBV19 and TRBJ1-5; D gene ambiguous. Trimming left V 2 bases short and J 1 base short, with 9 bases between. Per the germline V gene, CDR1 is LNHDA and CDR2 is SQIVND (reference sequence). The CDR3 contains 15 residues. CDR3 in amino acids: CASSITGPSNQPQHF. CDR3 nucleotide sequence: TGTGCCAGTAGTATAACTGGGCCCAGCAATCAGCCCCAGCATTTT.